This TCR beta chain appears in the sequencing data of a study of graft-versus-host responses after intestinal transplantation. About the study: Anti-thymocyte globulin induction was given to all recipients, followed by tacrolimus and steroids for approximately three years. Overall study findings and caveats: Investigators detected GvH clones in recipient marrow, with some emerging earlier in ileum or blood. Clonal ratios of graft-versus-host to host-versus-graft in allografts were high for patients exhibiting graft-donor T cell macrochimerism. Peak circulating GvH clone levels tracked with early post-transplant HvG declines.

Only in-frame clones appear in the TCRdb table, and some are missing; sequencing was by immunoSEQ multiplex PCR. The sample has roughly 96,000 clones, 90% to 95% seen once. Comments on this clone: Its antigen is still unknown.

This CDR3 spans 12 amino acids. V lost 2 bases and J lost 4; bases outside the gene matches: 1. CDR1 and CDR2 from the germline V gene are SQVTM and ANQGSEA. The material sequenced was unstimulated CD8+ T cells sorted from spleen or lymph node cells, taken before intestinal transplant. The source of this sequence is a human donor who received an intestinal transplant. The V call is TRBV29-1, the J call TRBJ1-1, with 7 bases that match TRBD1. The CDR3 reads CSVERGLTEAFF. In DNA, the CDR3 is TGCAGCGTTGAAAGGGGGCTCACTGAAGCTTTCTTT.